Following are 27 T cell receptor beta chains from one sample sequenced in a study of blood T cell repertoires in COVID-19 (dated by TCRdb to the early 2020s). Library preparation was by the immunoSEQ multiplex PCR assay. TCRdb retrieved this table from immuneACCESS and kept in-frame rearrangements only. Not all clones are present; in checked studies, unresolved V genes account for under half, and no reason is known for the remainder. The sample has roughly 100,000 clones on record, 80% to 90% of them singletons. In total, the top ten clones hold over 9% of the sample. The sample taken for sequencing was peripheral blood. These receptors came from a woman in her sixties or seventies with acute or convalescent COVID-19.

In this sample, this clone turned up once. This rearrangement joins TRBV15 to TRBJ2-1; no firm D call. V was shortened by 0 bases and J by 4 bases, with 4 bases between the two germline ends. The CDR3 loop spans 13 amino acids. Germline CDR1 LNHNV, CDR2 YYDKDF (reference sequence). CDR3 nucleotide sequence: TGTGCCACCAGCAGAGATTCGTACAATGAGCAGTTCTTC. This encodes CATSRDSYNEQFF.

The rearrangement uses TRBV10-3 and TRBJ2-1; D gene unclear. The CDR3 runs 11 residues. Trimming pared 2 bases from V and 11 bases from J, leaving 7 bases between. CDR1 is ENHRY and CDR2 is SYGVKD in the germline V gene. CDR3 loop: CAISENVKQFF. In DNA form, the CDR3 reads TGTGCCATCAGTGAGAATGTAAAGCAGTTCTTC.

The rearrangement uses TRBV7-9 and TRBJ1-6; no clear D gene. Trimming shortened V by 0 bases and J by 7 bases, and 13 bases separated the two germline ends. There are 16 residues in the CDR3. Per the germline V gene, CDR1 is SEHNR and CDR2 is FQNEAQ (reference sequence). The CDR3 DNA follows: TGTGCCAGCAGCTTAGCGCCGGCAGGCGGGAATTCACCCCTCCACTTT. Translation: CASSLAPAGGNSPLHF. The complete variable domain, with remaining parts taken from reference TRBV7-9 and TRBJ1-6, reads DTGVSQNPRHKITKRGQNVTFRCDPISEHNRLYWYRQTLGQGPEFLTYFQNEAQLEKSRLLSDRFSAERPKGSFSTLEIQRTEQGDSAMYLCASSLAPAGGNSPLHFGNGTRLTVT.

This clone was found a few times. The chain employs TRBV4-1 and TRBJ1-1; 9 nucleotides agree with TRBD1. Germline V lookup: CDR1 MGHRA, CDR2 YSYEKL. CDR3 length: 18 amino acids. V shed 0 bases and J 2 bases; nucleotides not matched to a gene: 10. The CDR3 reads CASSQDRLTGGVNTEAFF. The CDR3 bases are TGCGCCAGCAGCCAAGATCGCCTGACAGGGGGAGTTAACACTGAAGCTTTCTTT.

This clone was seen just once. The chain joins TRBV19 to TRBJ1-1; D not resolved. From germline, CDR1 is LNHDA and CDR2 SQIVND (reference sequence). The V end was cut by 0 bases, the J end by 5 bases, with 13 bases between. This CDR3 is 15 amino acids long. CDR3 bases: TGTGCCAGTAGTATAGACACGGAGAGATGGACTGAAGCTTTCTTT. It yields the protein CASSIDTERWTEAFF.

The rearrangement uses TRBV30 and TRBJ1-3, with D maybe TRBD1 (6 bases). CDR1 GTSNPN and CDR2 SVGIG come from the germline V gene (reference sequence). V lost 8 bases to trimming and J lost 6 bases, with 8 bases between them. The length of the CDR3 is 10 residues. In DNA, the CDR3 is TGTGCCGGGGGCCTAAACACCATATATTTT. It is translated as CAGGLNTIYF.

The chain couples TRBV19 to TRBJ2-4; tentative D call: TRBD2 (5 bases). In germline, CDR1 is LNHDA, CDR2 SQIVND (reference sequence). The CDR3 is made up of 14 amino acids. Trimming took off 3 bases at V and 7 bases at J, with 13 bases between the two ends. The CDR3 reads CASSIRGLENIQYF. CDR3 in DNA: TGTGCCAGTAGTATTCGGGGTTTGGAGAACATTCAGTACTTC.

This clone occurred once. The CDR3: CATSDSRLAGLLNEQFF. DNA of the CDR3: TGTGCCACCAGTGATTCCCGGCTGGCTGGGCTGCTGAATGAGCAGTTCTTC. V gene TRBV24-1 combines with J gene TRBJ2-1; no reliable D call. Germline V lookup: CDR1 KGHDR, CDR2 SFDVKD. The ends were cut back, 2 bases at V and 7 bases at J, with 20 bases in the middle. The CDR3 covers 17 residues.

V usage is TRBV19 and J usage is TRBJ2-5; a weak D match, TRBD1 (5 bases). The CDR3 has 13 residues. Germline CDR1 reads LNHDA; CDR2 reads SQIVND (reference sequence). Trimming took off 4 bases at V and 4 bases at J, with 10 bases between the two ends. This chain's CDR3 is CASSTRQPETQYF. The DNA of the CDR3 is TGTGCCAGTAGTACTCGACAGCCAGAGACCCAGTACTTC.

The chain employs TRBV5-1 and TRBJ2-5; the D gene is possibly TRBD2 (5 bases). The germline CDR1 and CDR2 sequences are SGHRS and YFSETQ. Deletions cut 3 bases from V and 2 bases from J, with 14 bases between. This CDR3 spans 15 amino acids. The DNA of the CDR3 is TGCGCCAGCAGCTCCCTTGGAGGAGATCAAGAGACCCAGTACTTC. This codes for CASSSLGGDQETQYF.

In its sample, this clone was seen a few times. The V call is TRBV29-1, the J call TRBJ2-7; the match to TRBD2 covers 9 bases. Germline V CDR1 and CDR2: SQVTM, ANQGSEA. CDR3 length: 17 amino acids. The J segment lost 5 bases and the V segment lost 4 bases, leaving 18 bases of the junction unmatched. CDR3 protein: CSVGDRRSGRVGNEQYF. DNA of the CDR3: TGCAGCGTTGGCGACAGGCGTAGCGGGAGAGTCGGGAACGAGCAGTACTTC.

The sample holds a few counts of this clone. In DNA, the CDR3 is TGCGCCAGCAGACCAGGGGGAATGAACACTGAAGCTTTCTTT. This gives the protein CASRPGGMNTEAFF. This chain uses TRBV5-1 with TRBJ1-1, with TRBD1 identical over 7 bases. The CDR3 has 14 residues. Losses at the gene ends were 5 bases for V and 0 bases for J; bases not matched to a gene: 4. Germline CDR1 reads SGHRS; CDR2 reads YFSETQ.

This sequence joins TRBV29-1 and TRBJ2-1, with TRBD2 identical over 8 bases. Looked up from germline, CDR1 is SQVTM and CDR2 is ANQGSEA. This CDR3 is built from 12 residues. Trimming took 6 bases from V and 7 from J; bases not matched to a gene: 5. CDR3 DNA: TGCAGCGTCGGGACTAGTTGGAATGAGCAGTTCTTC. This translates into CSVGTSWNEQFF.

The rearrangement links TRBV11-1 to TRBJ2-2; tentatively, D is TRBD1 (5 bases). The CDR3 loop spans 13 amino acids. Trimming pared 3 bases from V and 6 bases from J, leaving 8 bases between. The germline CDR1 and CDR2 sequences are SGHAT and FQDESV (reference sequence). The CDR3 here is CASSFRRAGELFF. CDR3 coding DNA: TGTGCCAGCAGCTTCCGCAGGGCCGGGGAGCTGTTTTTT.

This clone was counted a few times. The chain's CDR3 is CASSYIGTDTQYF. CDR3 nucleotide sequence: TGTGCCAGCAGTTACATCGGGACAGATACGCAGTATTTT. J is TRBJ2-3 and V is TRBV6-2 or TRBV6-3; unclear D gene. Looked up from germline, CDR1 is MNHEY and CDR2 is SVGEGT. The CDR3 extends over 13 amino acids. V gave up 2 bases and J gave up 3 bases, with 6 bases separating them.

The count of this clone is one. The CDR3 nucleotides are TGCGCCAGCAGCCAAGATTTGCGACACCCCAATCAGCCCCAGCATTTT. It is translated as CASSQDLRHPNQPQHF. The chain joins TRBV4-1 to TRBJ1-5; D unresolved. There are 16 residues in the CDR3. V was shortened by 0 bases and J by 3 bases, with 12 bases between the two germline ends. Germline values: CDR1 MGHRA, CDR2 YSYEKL.

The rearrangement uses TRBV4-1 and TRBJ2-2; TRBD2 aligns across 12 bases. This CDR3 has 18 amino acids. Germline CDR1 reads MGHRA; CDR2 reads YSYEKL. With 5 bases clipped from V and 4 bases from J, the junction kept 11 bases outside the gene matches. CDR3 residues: CASSTLTSGRTITGELFF. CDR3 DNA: TGCGCCAGCAGCACCCTGACTAGCGGGAGAACTATCACCGGGGAGCTGTTTTTT.

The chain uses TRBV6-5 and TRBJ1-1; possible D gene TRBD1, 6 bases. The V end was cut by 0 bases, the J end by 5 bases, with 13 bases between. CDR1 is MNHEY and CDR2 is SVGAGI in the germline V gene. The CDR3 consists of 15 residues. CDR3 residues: CASSYSRTGLTEAFF. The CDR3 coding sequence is TGTGCCAGCAGTTACTCACGAACAGGGCTAACTGAAGCTTTCTTT.

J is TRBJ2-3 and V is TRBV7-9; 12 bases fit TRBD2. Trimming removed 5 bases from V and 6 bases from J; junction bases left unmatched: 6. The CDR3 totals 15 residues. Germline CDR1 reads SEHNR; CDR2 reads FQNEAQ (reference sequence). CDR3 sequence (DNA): TGTGCCAGCAGCCCCAGGACTAGCGGGATGGATACGCAGTATTTT. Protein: CASSPRTSGMDTQYF.

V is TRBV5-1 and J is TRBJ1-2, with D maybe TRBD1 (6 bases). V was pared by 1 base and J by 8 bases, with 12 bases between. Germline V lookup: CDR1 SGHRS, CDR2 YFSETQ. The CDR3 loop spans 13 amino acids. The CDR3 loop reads CASSLTGLVGYTF. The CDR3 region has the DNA TGCGCCAGCAGCTTGACAGGGTTAGTAGGCTACACCTTC. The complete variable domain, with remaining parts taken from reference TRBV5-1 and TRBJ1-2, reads KAGVTQTPRYLIKTRGQQVTLSCSPISGHRSVSWYQQTPGQGLQFLFEYFSETQRNKGNFPGRFSGRQFSNSRSEMNVSTLELGDSALYLCASSLTGLVGYTFGSGTRLTVV.

CDR3: CASSTGRGIYGYTF. The CDR3 DNA follows: TGTGCCAGCAGTACCGGAAGAGGGATTTATGGCTACACCTTC. V is TRBV6-2 or TRBV6-3 and J is TRBJ1-2, with D hard to call. Germline CDR1 MNHEY, CDR2 SVGEGT. The CDR3 spans 14 residues. V lost 5 bases to trimming and J lost 5 bases, with 15 bases between them.

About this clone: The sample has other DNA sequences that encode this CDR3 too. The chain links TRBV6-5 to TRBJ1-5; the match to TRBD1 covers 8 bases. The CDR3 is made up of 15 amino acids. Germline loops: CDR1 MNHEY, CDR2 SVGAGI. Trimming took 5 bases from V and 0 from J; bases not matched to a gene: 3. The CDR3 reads CASSRTGGSNQPQHF. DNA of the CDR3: TGTGCCAGCAGTCGTACAGGGGGTAGCAATCAGCCCCAGCATTTT.

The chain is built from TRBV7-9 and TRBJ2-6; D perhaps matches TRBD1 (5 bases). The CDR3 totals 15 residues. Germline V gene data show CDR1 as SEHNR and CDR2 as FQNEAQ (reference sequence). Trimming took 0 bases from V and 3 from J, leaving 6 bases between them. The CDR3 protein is CASSLAGVGANVLTF. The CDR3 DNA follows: TGTGCCAGCAGCTTAGCAGGGGTTGGGGCCAACGTCCTGACTTTC.

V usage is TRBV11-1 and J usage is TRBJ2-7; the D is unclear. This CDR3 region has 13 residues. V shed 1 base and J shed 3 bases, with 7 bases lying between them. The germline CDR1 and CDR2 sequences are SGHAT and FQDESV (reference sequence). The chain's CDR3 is CASSLEQSYEQYF. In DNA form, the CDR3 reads TGTGCCAGCAGCTTAGAACAGAGCTACGAGCAGTACTTC.

This chain's CDR3 is CASSLPGGETQYF. In DNA, the CDR3 is TGCGCCAGCAGCCTTCCAGGGGGGGAGACCCAGTACTTC. The chain combines TRBV4-1 with TRBJ2-5, with D possibly matching TRBD1 (7 bases). V was pared by 4 bases and J by 5 bases, with 11 bases between. The V gene's germline CDR1 is MGHRA and CDR2 YSYEKL. This CDR3 region has 13 residues.

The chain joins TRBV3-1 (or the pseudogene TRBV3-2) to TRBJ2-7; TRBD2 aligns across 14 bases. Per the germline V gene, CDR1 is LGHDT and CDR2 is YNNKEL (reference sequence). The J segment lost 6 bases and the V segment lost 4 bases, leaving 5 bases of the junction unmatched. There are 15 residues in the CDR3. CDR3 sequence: CASSPGLAGAGEQYF. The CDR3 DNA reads TGTGCCAGCAGCCCGGGACTAGCGGGAGCGGGCGAGCAGTACTTC.

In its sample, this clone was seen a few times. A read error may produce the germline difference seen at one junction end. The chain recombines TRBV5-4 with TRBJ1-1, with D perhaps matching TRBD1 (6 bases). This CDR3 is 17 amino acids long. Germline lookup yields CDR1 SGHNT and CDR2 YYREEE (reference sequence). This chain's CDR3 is CASRLGATPLGNTEAFF. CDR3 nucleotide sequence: TGTGCCAGCAGGTTGGGGGCTACACCTTTGGGGAACACTGAAGCTTTCTTT.